This T cell receptor beta chain was profiled in a study of CD8 T cells in Susac syndrome. This CDR3 has 14 amino acids. Germline V gives CDR1 GTSNPN, CDR2 SVGIG (reference sequence). V was clipped by 1 base and J by 4 bases, with 11 bases between them. The study used treatment-naive patients who had stable or active relapsing-remitting disease as multiple sclerosis controls. Both CD4+ and CD8+ T cells were negatively isolated, and TEMRA cells underwent FACS enrichment. RNA, at about 0.45 to 1 ug, was reverse transcribed with random hexamers. It was immunoSEQ multiplex PCR that amplified TCR beta CDR3 across 54 Vbeta and 13 Jbeta. Each CDR3 protein is one row after TCRdb ran MiXCR on the immunoSEQ multiplex PCR reads. The data show roughly 200,000 distinct CDR3 sequences, 85% to 95% seen once.

The sequenced sample was CD4+ T cells from PBMCs. The chain is built from TRBV30 and TRBJ1-5; a possible D gene is TRBD1 (5 bases). This sequence was found in a human donor with multiple sclerosis. The CDR3 loop reads CAWSEGPGNQPQHF. CDR3 bases: TGTGCCTGGAGTGAGGGGCCGGGTAATCAGCCCCAGCATTTT.